This TCR beta chain was sequenced during a study of CD8 T cells in Susac syndrome. The CDR3 runs 15 residues. Trimming left V 6 bases short and J 1 base short, with 16 bases between. In its sample, this clonotype was seen once. Its antigen is unidentified. Study-wide points: The CD4+ T cell repertoires from Susac syndrome exhibited no clonal expansion.

Reverse transcription of about 0.45 to 1 ug RNA was performed with random hexamers. TCRdb recomputed calls from the immunoSEQ multiplex PCR reads with MiXCR, one row per CDR3 protein. There are about 140,000 distinct CDR3 sequences in the sample; approximately 95% occur only once, and roughly 0.14% lies in the top ten. TCR beta was sequenced from blood CD8+ and CD4+ T cells. This TCR was sampled from a human donor with Susac syndrome. V and J are TRBV12-3 or TRBV12-4 and TRBJ2-7, with D perhaps given as TRBD1 or TRBD2 (6 bases each). Specimen: CD4+ T cells from PBMCs. CDR3 coding DNA: TGTGCCAGCAGGTTCAGGGGAGGTGGATCCTACGAGCAGTACTTC. Translating gives CASRFRGGGSYEQYF.